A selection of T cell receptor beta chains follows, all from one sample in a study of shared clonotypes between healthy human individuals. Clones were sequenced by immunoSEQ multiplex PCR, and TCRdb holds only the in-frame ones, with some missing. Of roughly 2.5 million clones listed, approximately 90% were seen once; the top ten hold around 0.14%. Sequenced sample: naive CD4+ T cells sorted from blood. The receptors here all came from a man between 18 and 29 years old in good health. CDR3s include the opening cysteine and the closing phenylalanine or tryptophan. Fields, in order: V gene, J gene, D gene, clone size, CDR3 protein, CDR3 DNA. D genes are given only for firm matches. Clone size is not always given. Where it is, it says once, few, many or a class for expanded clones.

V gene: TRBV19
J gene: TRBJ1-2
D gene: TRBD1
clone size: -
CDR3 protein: CASSLRTGGGYTF
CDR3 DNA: TGTGCCAGTAGTCTCCGGACAGGGGGTGGCTACACCTTC

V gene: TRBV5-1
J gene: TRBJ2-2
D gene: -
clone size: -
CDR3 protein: CASSFVGSGELFF
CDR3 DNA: TGCGCCAGCAGCTTTGTTGGGTCCGGGGAGCTGTTTTTT

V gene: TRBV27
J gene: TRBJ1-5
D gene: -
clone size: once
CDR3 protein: CASSLEQGAVGNQPQHF
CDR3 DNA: TGTGCCAGCAGTTTAGAACAGGGCGCCGTGGGCAATCAGCCCCAGCATTTT

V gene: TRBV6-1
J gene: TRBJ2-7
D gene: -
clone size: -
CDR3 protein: CASSEGGLLVLYEQYF
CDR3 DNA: TGTGCCAGCAGTGAAGGGGGTCTTTTAGTTCTCTACGAGCAGTACTTC

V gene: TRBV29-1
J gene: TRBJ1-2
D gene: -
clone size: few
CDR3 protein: CSVGANYGYTF
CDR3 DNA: TGCAGCGTTGGGGCCAACTATGGCTACACCTTC

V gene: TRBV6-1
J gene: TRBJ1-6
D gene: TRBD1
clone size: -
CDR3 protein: CASSGDRLYNSPLHF
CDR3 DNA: TGTGCCAGCAGTGGGGACAGACTATATAATTCACCCCTCCACTTT

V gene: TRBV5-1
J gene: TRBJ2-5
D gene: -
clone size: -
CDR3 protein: CASSEPQETQYF
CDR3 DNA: TGCGCCAGCAGCGAGCCTCAAGAGACCCAGTACTTC

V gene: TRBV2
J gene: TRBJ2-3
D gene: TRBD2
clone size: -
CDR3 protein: CASSALEASGPDTQYF
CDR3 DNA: TGTGCCAGCAGTGCGTTAGAGGCTAGCGGACCAGATACGCAGTATTTT

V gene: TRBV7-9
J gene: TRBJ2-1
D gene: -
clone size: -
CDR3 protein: CASNLQEQFF
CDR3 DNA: TGTGCCAGCAACTTACAAGAGCAGTTCTTC

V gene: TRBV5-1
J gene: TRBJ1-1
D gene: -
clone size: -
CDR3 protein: CASAASTGATEAFF
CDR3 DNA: TGCGCCAGCGCCGCCTCTACGGGGGCCACTGAAGCTTTCTTT

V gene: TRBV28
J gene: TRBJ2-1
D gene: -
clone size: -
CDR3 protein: CASTPVGASYNEQFF
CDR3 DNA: TGTGCCAGCACCCCCGTGGGGGCCTCCTACAATGAGCAGTTCTTC

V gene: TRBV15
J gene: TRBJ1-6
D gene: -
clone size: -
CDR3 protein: CATSRDPAAPLHF
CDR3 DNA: TGTGCCACCAGCAGAGACCCCGCAGCACCCCTCCACTTT

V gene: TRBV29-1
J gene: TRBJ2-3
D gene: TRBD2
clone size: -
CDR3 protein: CSFGTRTDTQYF
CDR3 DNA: TGCAGCTTTGGGACTAGAACAGATACGCAGTATTTT

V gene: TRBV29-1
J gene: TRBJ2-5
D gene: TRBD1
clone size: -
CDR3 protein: CSVVGQGQETQYF
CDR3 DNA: TGCAGCGTTGTGGGACAGGGACAAGAGACCCAGTACTTC

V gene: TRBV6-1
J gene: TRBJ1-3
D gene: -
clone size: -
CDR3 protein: CASILDSFSGNTIYF
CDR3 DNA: TGTGCCAGCATACTGGACAGCTTCTCTGGAAACACCATATATTTT

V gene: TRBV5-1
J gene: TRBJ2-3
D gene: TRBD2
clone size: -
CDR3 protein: CASSRETSVVTDTQYF
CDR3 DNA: TGCGCCAGCAGCCGGGAGACTAGCGTTGTCACAGATACGCAGTATTTT

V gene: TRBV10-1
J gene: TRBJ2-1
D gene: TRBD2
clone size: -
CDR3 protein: CASSPSPGQSGRAFYNEQFF
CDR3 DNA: TGCGCCAGCAGCCCCTCCCCGGGGCAGAGCGGGAGGGCTTTCTACAATGAGCAGTTCTTC

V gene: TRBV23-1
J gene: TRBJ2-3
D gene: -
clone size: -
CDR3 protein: CASSQWNRVQSTDTQYF
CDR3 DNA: TGCGCCAGCAGTCAATGGAACCGAGTCCAAAGCACAGATACGCAGTATTTT

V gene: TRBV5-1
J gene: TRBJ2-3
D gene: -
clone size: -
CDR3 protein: CASSYRGLATDTQYF
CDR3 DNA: TGCGCCAGCAGCTACCGGGGCCTGGCCACAGATACGCAGTATTTT

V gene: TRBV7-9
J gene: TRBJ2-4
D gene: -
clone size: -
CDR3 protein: CASSLYPQNIQYF
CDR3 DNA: TGTGCCAGCAGCTTATACCCCCAAAACATTCAGTACTTC

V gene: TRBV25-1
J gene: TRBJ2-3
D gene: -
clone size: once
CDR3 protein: CASSEFPGGADTQYF
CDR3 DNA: TGTGCCAGCAGTGAATTTCCGGGTGGCGCAGATACGCAGTATTTT

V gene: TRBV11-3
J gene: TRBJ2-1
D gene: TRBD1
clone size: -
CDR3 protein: CASSLQGVDEQFF
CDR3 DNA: TGTGCCAGCAGCTTACAGGGGGTCGATGAGCAGTTCTTC

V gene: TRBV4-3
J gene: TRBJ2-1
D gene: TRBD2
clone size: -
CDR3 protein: CASSHDFVAGGPWGQFF
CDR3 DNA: TGCGCCAGCAGCCATGATTTTGTGGCGGGAGGGCCTTGGGGGCAGTTCTTC

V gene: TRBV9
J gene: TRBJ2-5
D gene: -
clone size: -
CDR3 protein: CASSVANGIGIETQYF
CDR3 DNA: TGTGCCAGCAGCGTAGCTAACGGGATAGGAATAGAGACCCAGTACTTC

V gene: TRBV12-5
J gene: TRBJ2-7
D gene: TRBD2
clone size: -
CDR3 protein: CASGRLAGTYEQYF
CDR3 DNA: TGTGCTAGTGGCCGACTAGCGGGAACCTACGAGCAGTACTTC

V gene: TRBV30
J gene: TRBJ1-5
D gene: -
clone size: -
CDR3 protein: CATAPDSGNQPQHF
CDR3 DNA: TGTGCCACGGCGCCAGACAGCGGTAATCAGCCCCAGCATTTT

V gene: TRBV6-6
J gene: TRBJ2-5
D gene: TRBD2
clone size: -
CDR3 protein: CASSYFPQGGKETQYF
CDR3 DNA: TGTGCCAGCAGTTACTTTCCCCAGGGAGGGAAAGAGACCCAGTACTTC

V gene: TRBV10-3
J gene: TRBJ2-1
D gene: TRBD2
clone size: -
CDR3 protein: CALGGAYNEQFF
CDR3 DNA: TGTGCCTTGGGAGGGGCCTACAATGAGCAGTTCTTC

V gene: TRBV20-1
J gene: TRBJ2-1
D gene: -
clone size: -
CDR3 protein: CSARAFNEQFF
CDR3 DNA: TGCAGTGCTAGAGCGTTCAATGAGCAGTTCTTC

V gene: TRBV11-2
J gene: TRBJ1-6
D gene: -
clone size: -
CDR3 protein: CASSLVEGSSPLHF
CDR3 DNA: TGTGCCAGCAGCTTAGTGGAGGGATCTTCACCCCTCCACTTT

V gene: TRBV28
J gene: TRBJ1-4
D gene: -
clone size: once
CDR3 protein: CASSFFRVKGTNEKLFF
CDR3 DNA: TGTGCCAGCAGTTTCTTCAGGGTCAAGGGTACTAATGAAAAACTGTTTTTT

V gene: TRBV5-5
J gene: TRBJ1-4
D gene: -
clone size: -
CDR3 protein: CASRSRASGEKLFF
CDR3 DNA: TGTGCCAGCAGGTCTCGGGCTTCTGGTGAAAAACTGTTTTTT

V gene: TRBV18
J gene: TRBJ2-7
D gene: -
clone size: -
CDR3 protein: CASSPTPGTKSYEQYF
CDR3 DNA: TGTGCCAGCTCACCAACCCCCGGGACAAAGAGTTACGAGCAGTACTTC

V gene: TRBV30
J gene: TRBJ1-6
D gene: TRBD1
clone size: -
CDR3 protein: CAWSGTGANSPLHF
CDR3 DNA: TGTGCCTGGAGCGGGACAGGGGCCAATTCACCCCTCCACTTT

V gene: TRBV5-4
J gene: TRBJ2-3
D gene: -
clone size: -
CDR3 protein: CASSRERF
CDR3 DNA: TGTGCCAGCAGCCGGGAACGTTTT

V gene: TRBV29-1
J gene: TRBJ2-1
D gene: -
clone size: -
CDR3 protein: CSVESHRTNEQFF
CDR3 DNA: TGCAGCGTTGAGTCTCACCGGACCAATGAGCAGTTCTTC

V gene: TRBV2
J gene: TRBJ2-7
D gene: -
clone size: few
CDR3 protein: CASSEEGEQYF
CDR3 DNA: TGTGCCAGCAGTGAAGAGGGCGAGCAGTACTTC

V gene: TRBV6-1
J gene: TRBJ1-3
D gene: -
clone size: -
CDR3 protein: CASSPASSGNTIYF
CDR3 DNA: TGTGCCAGCAGTCCAGCTAGCTCTGGAAACACCATATATTTT

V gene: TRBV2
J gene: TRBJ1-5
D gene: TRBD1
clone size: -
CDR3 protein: CASSAGTGVLQPQHF
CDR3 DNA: TGTGCCAGCAGTGCCGGGACAGGGGTTTTACAGCCCCAGCATTTT

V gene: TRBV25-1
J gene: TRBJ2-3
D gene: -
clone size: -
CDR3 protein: CASSEVGATHQRYF
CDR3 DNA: TGTGCCAGCAGTGAAGTGGGGGCAACCCATCAAAGATATTTT

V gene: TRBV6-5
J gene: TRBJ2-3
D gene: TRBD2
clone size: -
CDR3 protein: CASSPSGSGTDTQYF
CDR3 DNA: TGTGCCAGCAGTCCCAGCGGGAGTGGCACAGATACGCAGTATTTT

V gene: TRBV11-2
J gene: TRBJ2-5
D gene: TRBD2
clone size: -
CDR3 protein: CASSPTGLAGGYQETQYF
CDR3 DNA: TGTGCCAGCAGCCCAACCGGTCTAGCGGGGGGGTACCAAGAGACCCAGTACTTC

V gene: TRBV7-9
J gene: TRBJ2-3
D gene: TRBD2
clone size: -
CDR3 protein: CASSLGTSGVDTQYF
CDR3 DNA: TGTGCCAGCAGCTTAGGGACTAGCGGCGTAGATACGCAGTATTTT

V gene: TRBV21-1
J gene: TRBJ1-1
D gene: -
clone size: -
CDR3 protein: CASSKGGTENTEAFF
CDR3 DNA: TGTGCCAGCAGCAAAGGGGGGACAGAGAACACTGAAGCTTTCTTT

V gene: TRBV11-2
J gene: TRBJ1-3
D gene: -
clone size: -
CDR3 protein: CASYARGSGNTIYF
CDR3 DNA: TGTGCCAGCTACGCCCGGGGCTCTGGAAACACCATATATTTT

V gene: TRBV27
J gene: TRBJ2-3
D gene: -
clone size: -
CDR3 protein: CASSLGGTQYF
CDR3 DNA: TGTGCCAGCAGTTTAGGAGGTACGCAGTATTTT

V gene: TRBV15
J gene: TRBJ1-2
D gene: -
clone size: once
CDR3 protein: CATSRDTAYYGYTF
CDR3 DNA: TGTGCCACCAGCAGAGATACAGCTTACTATGGCTACACCTTC

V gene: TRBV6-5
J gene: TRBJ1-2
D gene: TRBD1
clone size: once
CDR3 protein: CASSYSGGTGQSGYTF
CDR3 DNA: TGTGCCAGCAGTTACTCAGGGGGGACAGGGCAATCTGGCTACACCTTC

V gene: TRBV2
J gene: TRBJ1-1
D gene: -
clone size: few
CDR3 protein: CASTSQGYTEAFF
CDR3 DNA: TGTGCCAGCACCTCGCAGGGGTACACTGAAGCTTTCTTT

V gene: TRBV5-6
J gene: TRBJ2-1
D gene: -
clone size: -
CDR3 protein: CASSLHLAYSNEQFF
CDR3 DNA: TGTGCCAGCAGCTTGCACCTAGCTTACAGCAATGAGCAGTTCTTC

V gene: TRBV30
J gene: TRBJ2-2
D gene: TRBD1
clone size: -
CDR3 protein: CAWGTGGLAGELFF
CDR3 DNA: TGTGCCTGGGGGACAGGGGGTCTCGCCGGGGAGCTGTTTTTT

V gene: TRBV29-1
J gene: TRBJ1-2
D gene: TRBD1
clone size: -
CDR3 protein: CSAPGGDNYGYTF
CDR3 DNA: TGCAGCGCCCCAGGGGGAGATAACTATGGCTACACCTTC

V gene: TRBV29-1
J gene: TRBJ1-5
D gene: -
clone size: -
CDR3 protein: CSAAQYGGSDQPQHF
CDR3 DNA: TGCAGCGCCGCTCAATACGGAGGGTCCGATCAGCCCCAGCATTTT

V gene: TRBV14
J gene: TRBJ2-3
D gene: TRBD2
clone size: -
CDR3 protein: CASSLSPGLSPDTQYF
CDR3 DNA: TGTGCCAGCAGCTTATCGCCGGGACTATCACCAGATACGCAGTATTTT

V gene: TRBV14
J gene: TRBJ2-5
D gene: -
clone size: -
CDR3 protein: CASSQDQGNIVETQYF
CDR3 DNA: TGTGCCAGCAGCCAAGATCAGGGCAACATCGTGGAGACCCAGTACTTC